This TCR beta chain came from a study of glioma-infiltrating T cells. General study points: CDR3 overlap between tissue and blood was very small.

V shed 6 bases and J shed 1 base, with 9 bases lying between them. The CDR3 loop spans 13 amino acids. This clonotype was observed many times. What it binds is unknown. The iRepertoire nested amplicon-rescue multiplex PCR amplified TCR alpha and beta CDR3s from RNA. Input was roughly 85-400 ng of tissue mRNA or PBMC total RNA. Using its own MiXCR run on the multiplex PCR reads, TCRdb lists one record per CDR3 protein. The sample has under 200,000 distinct CDR3 sequences; roughly two fifths are singletons. The chain joins TRBV12-3 or TRBV12-4 to TRBJ1-1; D gene unclear. What was sequenced was glioma tissue, nonneoplastic brain tissue, or PBMCs (not recorded which). The clonotype originates from a human donor with low-grade glioma or glioblastoma, undergoing nonglioma brain surgery, or in good health (not recorded which). CDR3 sequence reads: CASSNKRNTEAFF. The CDR3, as DNA: TGTGCCAGCAGCAATAAACGGAACACTGAAGCTTTCTTT.